The 22 T cell receptor beta chains below come from one sample, sequenced in a study of blood T cell repertoires in COVID-19. Using immunoSEQ multiplex PCR, the repertoire was profiled, and TCRdb retains in-frame clones only, with some absent. The sample records approximately 260,000 clones, roughly 89% being singletons. Sequencing was carried out using PBMCs or T cells enriched from blood (not recorded which). The receptors here all came from a woman in her sixties who had recovered from COVID-19.

The V gene is TRBV3-1 (or the pseudogene TRBV3-2), the J gene TRBJ1-1; 10 nucleotides line up with TRBD1. CDR3 length: 12 residues. V shed 4 bases, J shed 7 bases, and the junction held 0 bases outside the gene matches. Germline-derived CDR1 and CDR2 are LGHDT and YNNKEL (reference sequence). The CDR3 sequence: CASSRTGGEAFF. CDR3 nucleotide sequence: TGTGCCAGCAGCCGGACAGGGGGTGAAGCTTTCTTT.

The chain has TRBV18 and TRBJ2-3, with TRBD2 matching over 11 bases. This CDR3 region has 17 residues. The germline gives CDR1 KGHSH, CDR2 LQKENI. The V gene end was trimmed by 3 bases and the J gene end by 4 bases; junction bases not matched to a gene: 9. The CDR3 nucleotides are TGTGCCAGCTCACCCAACCCTACTAGCGGGGGCTCAGATACGCAGTATTTT. Protein product: CASSPNPTSGGSDTQYF.

This clone was seen once. This chain links TRBV7-3 with TRBJ2-3; D may be TRBD1 (7 bases). V was clipped by 5 bases and J by 6 bases, with 12 bases between them. The CDR3 has 13 residues. Looked up from germline, CDR1 is SGHTA and CDR2 is FQGTGA. The CDR3 DNA follows: TGTGCCAGCAGCCAGGGGGGACGGGATACGCAGTATTTT. Translation gives CASSQGGRDTQYF.

The genes are TRBV7-3 and TRBJ1-1, with D tentatively TRBD1 (6 bases). The germline gives CDR1 SGHTA, CDR2 FQGTGA. Trimming stripped 5 bases from V and 4 bases from J, with 14 bases between. The CDR3 has 14 amino acids. DNA of the CDR3: TGTGCCAGCAGCCCCACACGGACAGTCACTGAAGCTTTCTTT. Encoded protein: CASSPTRTVTEAFF.

The J gene is TRBJ2-5, the V gene TRBV10-1, with 10 positions matching TRBD1. The V segment lost 3 bases and the J segment 5 bases; nucleotides outside the gene matches: 3. The CDR3 covers 14 residues. The germline V gene encodes CDR1 WNHNN and CDR2 SYGVQD (reference sequence). The CDR3 loop is CASSDGTGEETQYF. The CDR3 DNA is TGCGCCAGCAGTGACGGGACAGGGGAGGAGACCCAGTACTTC.

The chain recombines TRBV13 with TRBJ2-4; 9 bases line up with TRBD2. CDR1 and CDR2 (germline): PRHDT, FYEKMQ (reference sequence). After removal of 2 bases from V and 6 bases from J, the junction contained 5 bases not matched to a gene. The CDR3 length is 15 residues. The CDR3 bases are TGTGCCAGCAGCTTACGCGGGGGGGCCGGAAACATTCAGTACTTC. As protein: CASSLRGGAGNIQYF. Full variable domain (rest looked up from reference TRBV13 and TRBJ2-4): AAGVIQSPRHLIKEKRETATLKCYPIPRHDTVYWYQQGPGQDPQFLISFYEKMQSDKGSIPDRFSAQQFSDYHSELNMSSLELGDSALYFCASSLRGGAGNIQYFGAGTRLSVL.

The rearrangement links TRBV7-6 to TRBJ2-7; TRBD2 matches 9 bases. V was pared by 2 bases and J by 5 bases, with 7 bases of the junction left unmatched. This CDR3 is built from 15 residues. Per the germline V gene, CDR1 is SGHVS and CDR2 is FNYEAQ. CDR3 coding DNA: TGTGCCAGCAGCTTAAAGGCGGGAGGGCCCGACGAGCAGTACTTC. It specifies CASSLKAGGPDEQYF.

V usage is TRBV15 and J usage is TRBJ1-3; possible D gene TRBD1, 5 bases. This CDR3 is 15 amino acids long. Looked up from germline, CDR1 is LNHNV and CDR2 is YYDKDF (reference sequence). V was clipped by 0 bases and J by 2 bases, with 8 bases between them. This CDR3 reads CATSRDWTPGNTIYF. The CDR3 DNA follows: TGTGCCACCAGCAGAGATTGGACACCTGGAAACACCATATATTTT.

This chain links TRBV5-1 with TRBJ1-2; a weak D match, TRBD1 (6 bases). Germline assignment: CDR1 SGHRS and CDR2 YFSETQ. V lost 0 bases and J 4 bases, leaving 16 bases between the germline ends. There are 16 residues in the CDR3. In nucleotides, the CDR3 is TGCGCCAGCAGCTTGGGAAACCAGGGGTATACCTATGGCTACACCTTC. It codes for CASSLGNQGYTYGYTF.

The rearrangement uses TRBV6-5 and TRBJ1-1; a weak D match, TRBD1 (6 bases). Germline CDR1 is MNHEY and CDR2 is SVGAGI. The CDR3 totals 14 residues. V lost 4 bases and J 0 bases, leaving 9 bases between the germline ends. CDR3 residues: CASSSGQLNTEAFF. CDR3 nucleotide sequence: TGTGCCAGCAGTTCAGGACAGCTGAACACTGAAGCTTTCTTT.

The CDR3 nucleotides are TGTGCCAGTCGAAGATGGGGGGAGAGCTCCTACAATGAGCAGTTCTTC. Protein: CASRRWGESSYNEQFF. This chain joins TRBV19 and TRBJ2-1, with D possibly matching TRBD2 (6 bases). V was clipped by 8 bases and J by 0 bases, with 17 bases between them. The CDR3 consists of 16 residues. CDR1 is LNHDA and CDR2 is SQIVND in the germline V gene (reference sequence).

The gene calls are TRBV27 and TRBJ1-5; TRBD1 is a possible D gene (6 bases). V lost 6 bases to trimming and J lost 6 bases, with 12 bases between them. CDR1 and CDR2 (germline): MNHEY, SMNVEV (reference sequence). CDR3 length: 13 residues. This CDR3 reads CASRKQGRQPQHF. The CDR3 bases are TGTGCCAGCAGAAAACAGGGACGTCAGCCCCAGCATTTT.

The rearrangement joins TRBV19 to TRBJ1-3, with 8 nucleotides matching TRBD1. The germline CDR1 and CDR2 sequences are LNHDA and SQIVND (reference sequence). V gave up 4 bases and J gave up 4 bases; unmatched junction bases: 9. The CDR3 sequence is 16 residues long. The CDR3: CASSNQGASLGNTIYF. The CDR3 region has the DNA TGTGCCAGTAGTAACCAGGGGGCATCCCTCGGAAACACCATATATTTT.

About this clone: This specimen includes other DNA sequences encoding the same CDR3. The chain combines TRBV19 with TRBJ1-5; the D gene is possibly TRBD1 (5 bases). The germline CDR1 and CDR2 sequences are LNHDA and SQIVND (reference sequence). The CDR3 extends over 13 amino acids. V was shortened by 3 bases and J by 7 bases, with 10 bases between the two germline ends. CDR3: CASSIQGGQPQHF. The CDR3, as DNA: TGTGCCAGTAGTATCCAGGGTGGACAGCCCCAGCATTTT.

The chain employs TRBV19 and TRBJ2-7; TRBD1 agrees at 10 bases. CDR3 size: 19 residues. V gave up 7 bases and J gave up 7 bases; unmatched junction bases: 25. From germline, CDR1 is LNHDA and CDR2 SQIVND (reference sequence). The CDR3 reads CASTGPGTGARAGVWEQYF. The CDR3 region has the DNA TGTGCCAGTACCGGTCCCGGGACAGGGGCCCGAGCGGGAGTGTGGGAGCAGTACTTC.

V and J are TRBV9 and TRBJ2-1; TRBD1 matches at 8 bases. V lost 0 bases to trimming and J lost 4 bases; unmatched junction nucleotides: 3. This CDR3 region has 15 residues. Germline CDR1 is SGDLS and CDR2 is YYNGEE. As DNA, the CDR3 is TGTGCCAGCAGCGTAGCTGGACAGGGTTACAATGAGCAGTTCTTC. Encoded protein: CASSVAGQGYNEQFF.

This clone came up a few times. The chain employs TRBV28 and TRBJ2-7; TRBD1 matches 8 bases. The CDR3 is 14 residues long. The J segment lost 3 bases and the V segment lost 7 bases, leaving 8 bases of the junction unmatched. Germline assignment: CDR1 MDHEN and CDR2 SYDVKM. Here the CDR3 reads CASTLTGQGYEQYF. Here the CDR3 DNA reads TGTGCCAGCACTCTCACAGGACAGGGCTACGAGCAGTACTTC.

The chain has TRBV2 and TRBJ2-2, with a weak D call TRBD2 (6 bases). Deletions cut 6 bases from V and 7 bases from J, with 15 bases between. The germline gives CDR1 SNHLY, CDR2 FYNNEI. The CDR3 consists of 14 residues. The CDR3 is CASRRLVGNGELFF. CDR3 in DNA: TGTGCCAGCAGGAGACTAGTTGGGAACGGGGAGCTGTTTTTT.

The chain has TRBV5-1 and TRBJ1-6; D might be TRBD1 (5 bases). The germline CDR1 and CDR2 sequences are SGHRS and YFSETQ. The CDR3 is 15 residues long. Trimming cost V 0 bases and J 8 bases, with 12 bases left between them. DNA of the CDR3: TGCGCCAGCAGCTTGGCCGGAGGGGTTGATTCACCCCTCCACTTT. Translating gives CASSLAGGVDSPLHF.

The J gene is TRBJ2-7, the V gene TRBV9, with 11 bases matching TRBD2. The junction had 3 bases not matched to a gene; V was cut back by 5 bases and J by 2 bases. The length of the CDR3 is 14 residues. CDR1 SGDLS and CDR2 YYNGEE come from the germline V gene. The CDR3: CASSRLAGTYEQYF. CDR3 DNA: TGTGCCAGCAGTCGACTAGCGGGGACCTACGAGCAGTACTTC.

The V call is TRBV4-2, the J call TRBJ2-1, with 12 positions matching TRBD2. The V segment lost 4 bases and the J segment 6 bases; nucleotides outside the gene matches: 7. In germline, CDR1 is LGHNA, CDR2 YNFKEQ. This CDR3 comprises 16 residues. CDR3 loop: CASSRELAGGPNEQFF. The DNA for the CDR3 is TGTGCCAGCAGCCGTGAACTAGCGGGAGGCCCCAATGAGCAGTTCTTC.

This chain joins TRBV9 and TRBJ2-1, with TRBD2 matching over 8 bases. The V gene's germline CDR1 is SGDLS and CDR2 YYNGEE. Trimming at V came to 0 bases and at J to 5 bases, leaving 4 bases not matched to a gene. This CDR3 contains 15 residues. The DNA for the CDR3 is TGTGCCAGCAGCGTAGGCGGGAGGTACCACAATGAGCAGTTCTTC. Translation gives CASSVGGRYHNEQFF.